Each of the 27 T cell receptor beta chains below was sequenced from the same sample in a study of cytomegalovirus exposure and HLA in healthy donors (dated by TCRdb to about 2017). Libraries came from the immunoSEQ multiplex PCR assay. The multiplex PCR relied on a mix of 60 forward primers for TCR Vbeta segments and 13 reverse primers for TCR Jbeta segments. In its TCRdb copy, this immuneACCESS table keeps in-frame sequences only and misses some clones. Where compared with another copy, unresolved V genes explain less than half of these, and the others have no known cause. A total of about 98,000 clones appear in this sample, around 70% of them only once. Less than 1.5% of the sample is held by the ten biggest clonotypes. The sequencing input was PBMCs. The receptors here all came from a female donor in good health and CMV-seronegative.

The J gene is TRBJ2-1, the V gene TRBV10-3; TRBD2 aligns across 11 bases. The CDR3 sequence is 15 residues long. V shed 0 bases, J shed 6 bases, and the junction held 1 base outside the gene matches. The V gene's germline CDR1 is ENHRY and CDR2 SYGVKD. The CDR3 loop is CAISESGTSGNEQFF. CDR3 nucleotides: TGTGCCATCAGTGAGTCCGGGACTAGCGGCAATGAGCAGTTCTTC.

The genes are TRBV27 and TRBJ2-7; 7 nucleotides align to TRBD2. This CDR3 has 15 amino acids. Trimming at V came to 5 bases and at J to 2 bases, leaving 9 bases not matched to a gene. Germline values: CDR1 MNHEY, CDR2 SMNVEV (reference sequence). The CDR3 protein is CASSPYASGPYEQYF. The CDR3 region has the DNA TGTGCCAGCAGTCCCTATGCTAGCGGTCCCTACGAGCAGTACTTC.

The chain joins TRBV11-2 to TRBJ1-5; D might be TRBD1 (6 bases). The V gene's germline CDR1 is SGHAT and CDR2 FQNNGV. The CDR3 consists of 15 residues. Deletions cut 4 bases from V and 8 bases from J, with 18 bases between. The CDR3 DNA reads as TGTGCCAGCAGCTCCCCGGACAGCCCTGGGGAGCCCCAGCATTTT. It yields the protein CASSSPDSPGEPQHF.

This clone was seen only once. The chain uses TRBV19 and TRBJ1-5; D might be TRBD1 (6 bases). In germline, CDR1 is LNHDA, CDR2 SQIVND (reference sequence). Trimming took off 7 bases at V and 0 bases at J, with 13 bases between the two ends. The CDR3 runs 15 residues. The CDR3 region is CASTTGSYSNQPQHF. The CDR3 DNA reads TGTGCCAGTACAACAGGGTCCTATAGCAATCAGCCCCAGCATTTT.

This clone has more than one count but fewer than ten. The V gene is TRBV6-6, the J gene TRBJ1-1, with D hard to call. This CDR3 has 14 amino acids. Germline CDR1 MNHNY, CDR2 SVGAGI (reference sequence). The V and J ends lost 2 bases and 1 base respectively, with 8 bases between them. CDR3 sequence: CASSYQTPNTEAFF. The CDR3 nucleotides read TGTGCCAGCAGTTACCAGACACCGAACACTGAAGCTTTCTTT.

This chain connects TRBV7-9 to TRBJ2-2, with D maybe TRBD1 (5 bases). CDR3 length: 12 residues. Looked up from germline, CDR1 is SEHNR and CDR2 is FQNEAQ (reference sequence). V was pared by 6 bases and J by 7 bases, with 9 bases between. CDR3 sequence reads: CASSLQGGELFF. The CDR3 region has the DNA TGTGCCAGCAGTCTCCAGGGCGGGGAGCTGTTTTTT.

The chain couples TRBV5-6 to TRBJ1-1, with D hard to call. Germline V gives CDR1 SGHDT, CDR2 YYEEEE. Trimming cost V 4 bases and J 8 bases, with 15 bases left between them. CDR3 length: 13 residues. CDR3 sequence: CASSASPTSEAFF. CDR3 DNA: TGTGCCAGCAGCGCCTCCCCGACTTCAGAAGCTTTCTTT.

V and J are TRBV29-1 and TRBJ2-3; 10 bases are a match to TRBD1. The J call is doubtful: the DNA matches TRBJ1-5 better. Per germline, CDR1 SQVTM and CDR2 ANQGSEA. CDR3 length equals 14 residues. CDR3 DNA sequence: TGCAGCGTTGTCGGGACAGGGGAGACAGATACGCAGCATTTT. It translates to CSVVGTGETDTQHF.

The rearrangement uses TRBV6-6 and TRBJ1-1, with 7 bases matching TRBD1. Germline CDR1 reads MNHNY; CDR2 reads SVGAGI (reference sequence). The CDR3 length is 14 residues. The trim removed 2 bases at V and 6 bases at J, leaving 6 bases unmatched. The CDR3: CASSYPTGSAEAFF. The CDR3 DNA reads TGTGCCAGCAGTTACCCGACAGGGTCGGCTGAAGCTTTCTTT.

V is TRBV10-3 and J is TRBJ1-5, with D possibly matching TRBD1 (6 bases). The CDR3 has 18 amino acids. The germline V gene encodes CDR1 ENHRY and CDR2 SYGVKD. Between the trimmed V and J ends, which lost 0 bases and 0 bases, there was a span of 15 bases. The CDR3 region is CAISESIYRVGSNQPQHF. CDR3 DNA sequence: TGTGCCATCAGTGAGTCGATTTACAGGGTTGGTAGCAATCAGCCCCAGCATTTT.

DNA of the CDR3: TGTGCCAGCAGCCCCACTAGCGGGGGTCTTCAGTTCTTC. Its translation is CASSPTSGGLQFF. This chain joins TRBV7-2 and TRBJ2-1; 11 bases fit TRBD2. J lost 13 bases, V lost 5 bases, and 7 bases had no gene match. CDR1 and CDR2 from the germline V gene are SGHTA and FQGNSA. The CDR3 is 13 amino acids.

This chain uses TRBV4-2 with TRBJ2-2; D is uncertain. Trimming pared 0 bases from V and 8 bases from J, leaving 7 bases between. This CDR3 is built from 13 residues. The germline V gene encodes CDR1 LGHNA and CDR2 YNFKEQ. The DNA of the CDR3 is TGTGCCAGCAGCCAAGATAAGGAGGGGGAGCTGTTTTTT. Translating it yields CASSQDKEGELFF.

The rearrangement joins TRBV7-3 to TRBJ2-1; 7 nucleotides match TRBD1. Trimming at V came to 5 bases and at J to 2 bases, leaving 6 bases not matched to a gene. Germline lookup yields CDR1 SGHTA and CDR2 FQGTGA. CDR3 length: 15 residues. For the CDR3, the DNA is TGTGCCAGCAGCCCCAGGGGGTTCCCCTACAATGAGCAGTTCTTC. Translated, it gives CASSPRGFPYNEQFF.

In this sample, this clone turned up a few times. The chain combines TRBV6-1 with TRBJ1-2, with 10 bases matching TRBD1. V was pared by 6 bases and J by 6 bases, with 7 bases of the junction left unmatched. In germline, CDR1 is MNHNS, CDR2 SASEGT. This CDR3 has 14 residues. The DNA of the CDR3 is TGTGCCAGCAGCACCCTTGACAGGGGGCATGGCTACACCTTC. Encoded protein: CASSTLDRGHGYTF.

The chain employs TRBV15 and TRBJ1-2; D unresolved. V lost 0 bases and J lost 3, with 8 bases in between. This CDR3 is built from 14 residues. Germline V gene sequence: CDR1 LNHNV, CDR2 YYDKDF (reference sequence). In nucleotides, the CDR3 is TGTGCCACCAGCAGAGATCGGCAGGACTATGGCTACACCTTC. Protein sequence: CATSRDRQDYGYTF. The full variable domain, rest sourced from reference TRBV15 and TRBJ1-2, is DAMVIQNPRYQVTQFGKPVTLSCSQTLNHNVMYWYQQKSSQAPKLLFHYYDKDFNNEADTPDNFQSRRPNTSFCFLDIRSPGLGDTAMYLCATSRDRQDYGYTFGSGTRLTVV.

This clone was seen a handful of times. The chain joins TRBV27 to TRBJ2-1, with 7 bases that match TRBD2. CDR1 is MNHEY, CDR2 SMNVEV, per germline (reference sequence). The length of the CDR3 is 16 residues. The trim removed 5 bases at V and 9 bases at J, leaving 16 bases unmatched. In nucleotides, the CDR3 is TGTGCCAGCAGTACCAACGGCGGGAGAGGAAATGGTGAGCAGTTCTTC. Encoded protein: CASSTNGGRGNGEQFF.

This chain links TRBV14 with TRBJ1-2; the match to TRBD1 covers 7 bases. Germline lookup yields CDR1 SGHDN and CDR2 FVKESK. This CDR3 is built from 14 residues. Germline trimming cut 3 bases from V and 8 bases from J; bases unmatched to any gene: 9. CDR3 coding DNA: TGTGCCAGCAGCCACCTGGGACAGCTGGGGGGCTACACCTTC. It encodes CASSHLGQLGGYTF.

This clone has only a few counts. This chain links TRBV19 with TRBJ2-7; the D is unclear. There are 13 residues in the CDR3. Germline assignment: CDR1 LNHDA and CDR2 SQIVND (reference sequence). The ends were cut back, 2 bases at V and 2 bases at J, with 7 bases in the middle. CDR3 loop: CASSISQTYEQYF. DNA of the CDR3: TGTGCCAGTAGTATATCCCAGACCTACGAGCAGTACTTC.

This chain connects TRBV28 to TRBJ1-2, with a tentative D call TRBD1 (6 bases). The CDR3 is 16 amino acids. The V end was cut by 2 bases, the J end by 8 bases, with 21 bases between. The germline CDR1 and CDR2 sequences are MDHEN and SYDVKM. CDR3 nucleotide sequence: TGTGCCAGCAGTTTACCGGCGGGGGCAGTCCCACGGGGCTACACCTTC. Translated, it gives CASSLPAGAVPRGYTF.

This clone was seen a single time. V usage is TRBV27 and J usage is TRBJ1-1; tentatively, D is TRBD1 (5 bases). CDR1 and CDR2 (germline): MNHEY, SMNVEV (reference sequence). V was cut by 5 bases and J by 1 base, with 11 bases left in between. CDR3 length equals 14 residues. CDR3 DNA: TGTGCCAGCAGTAAAGACAGAGCGAACACTGAAGCTTTCTTT. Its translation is CASSKDRANTEAFF.

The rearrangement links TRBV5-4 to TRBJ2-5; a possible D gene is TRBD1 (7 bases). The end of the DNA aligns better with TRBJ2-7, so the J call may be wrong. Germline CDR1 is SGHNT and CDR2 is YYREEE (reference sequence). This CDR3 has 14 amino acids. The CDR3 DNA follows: TGTGCCAGCAGCTTGGGACAGGGAGGCTACGAGCAGTACTTC. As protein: CASSLGQGGYEQYF.

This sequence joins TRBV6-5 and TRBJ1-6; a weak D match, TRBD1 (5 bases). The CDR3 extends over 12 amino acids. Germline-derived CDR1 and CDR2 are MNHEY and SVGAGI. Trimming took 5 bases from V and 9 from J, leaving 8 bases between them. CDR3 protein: CASSNRFSPLHF. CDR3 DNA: TGTGCCAGCAGTAACAGGTTTTCACCCCTCCACTTT.

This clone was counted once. In DNA, the CDR3 is TGTGCCAGCAGCTTAACCGCTCCCGGGCGAGGGCAAGAGACCCAGTACTTC. It translates to CASSLTAPGRGQETQYF. J is TRBJ2-5 and V is TRBV7-2; TRBD2 is a possible D gene (5 bases). Germline V gene lookup returns CDR1 SGHTA and CDR2 FQGNSA. Trimming left V 2 bases short and J 2 bases short, with 18 bases between. The CDR3 has 17 amino acids. The entire variable domain, with the rest obtained from reference TRBV7-2 and TRBJ2-5, is as follows: GAGVSQSPSNKVTEKGKDVELRCDPISGHTALYWYRQSLGQGLEFLIYFQGNSAPDKSGLPSDRFSAERTGGSVSTLTIQRTQQEDSAVYLCASSLTAPGRGQETQYFGPGTRLLVL.

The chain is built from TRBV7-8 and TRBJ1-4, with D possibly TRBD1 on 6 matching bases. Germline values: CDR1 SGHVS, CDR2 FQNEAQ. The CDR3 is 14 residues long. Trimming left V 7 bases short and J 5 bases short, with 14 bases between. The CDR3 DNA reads TGTGCCAGCACCTTGGACAGAGCAAATGAAAAACTGTTTTTT. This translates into CASTLDRANEKLFF. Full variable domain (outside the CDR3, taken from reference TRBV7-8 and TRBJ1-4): GAGVSQSPRYKVAKRGQDVALRCDPISGHVSLFWYQQALGQGPEFLTYFQNEAQLDKSGLPSDRFFAERPEGSVSTLKIQRTQQEDSAVYLCASTLDRANEKLFFGSGTQLSVL.

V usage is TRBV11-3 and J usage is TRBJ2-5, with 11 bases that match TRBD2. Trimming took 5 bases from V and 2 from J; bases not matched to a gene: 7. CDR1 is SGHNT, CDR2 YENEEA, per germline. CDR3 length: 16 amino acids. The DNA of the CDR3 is TGTGCCAGCAGCCCTAGACTAGCGGGGATACAAGAGACCCAGTACTTC. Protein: CASSPRLAGIQETQYF.

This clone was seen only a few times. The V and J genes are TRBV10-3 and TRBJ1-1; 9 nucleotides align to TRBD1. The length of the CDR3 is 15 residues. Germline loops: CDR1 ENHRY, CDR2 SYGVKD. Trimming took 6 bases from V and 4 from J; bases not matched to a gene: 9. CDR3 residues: CAISPGQGLFTEAFF. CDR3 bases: TGTGCCATCAGCCCGGGACAGGGACTCTTCACTGAAGCTTTCTTT.

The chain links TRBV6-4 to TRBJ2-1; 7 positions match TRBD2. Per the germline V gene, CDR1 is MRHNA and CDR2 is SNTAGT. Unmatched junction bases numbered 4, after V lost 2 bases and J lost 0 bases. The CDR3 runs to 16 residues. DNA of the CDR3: TGTGCCAGCAGTGACGGGGGGGGGAGCTCCTACAATGAGCAGTTCTTC. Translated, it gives CASSDGGGSSYNEQFF.